This record covers a single T cell receptor (beta chain). Its cognate antigen is unknown. This PCR relied on a set of 60 Vbeta primers and 13 Jbeta primers. Original data processing: Unique TCR beta chains numbered around 75 million in a later analysis, with around 10 million shared. The data were produced by immunoSEQ multiplex PCR, yet TCRdb's version contains in-frame clones alone and is incomplete. D and trimming were read from the DNA, whereas the V and J calls and clone size are those reported in that table. This table holds about 130,000 clones, under 80% found once. The data stem from a study of cytomegalovirus exposure and HLA in healthy donors. V lost 0 bases to trimming and J lost 3 bases; unmatched junction nucleotides: 5. CDR3 length: 15 residues. Germline CDR1 is LGHNA and CDR2 is YSLEER. Study-level points and caveats: As a later analysis revealed, the rate of TCR association differed by HLA locus, with DRB1 most and HLA-C fewest.

Sequencing input: PBMCs. The source of this sequence is a man aged 35 to 55 in good health and CMV-seropositive. The chain uses TRBV4-3 and TRBJ2-7, with TRBD1 identical over 7 bases. Here the CDR3 DNA reads TGCGCCAGCAGCCAAGATTACCGGGACAGCTACGAGCAGTACTTC. Protein sequence: CASSQDYRDSYEQYF.